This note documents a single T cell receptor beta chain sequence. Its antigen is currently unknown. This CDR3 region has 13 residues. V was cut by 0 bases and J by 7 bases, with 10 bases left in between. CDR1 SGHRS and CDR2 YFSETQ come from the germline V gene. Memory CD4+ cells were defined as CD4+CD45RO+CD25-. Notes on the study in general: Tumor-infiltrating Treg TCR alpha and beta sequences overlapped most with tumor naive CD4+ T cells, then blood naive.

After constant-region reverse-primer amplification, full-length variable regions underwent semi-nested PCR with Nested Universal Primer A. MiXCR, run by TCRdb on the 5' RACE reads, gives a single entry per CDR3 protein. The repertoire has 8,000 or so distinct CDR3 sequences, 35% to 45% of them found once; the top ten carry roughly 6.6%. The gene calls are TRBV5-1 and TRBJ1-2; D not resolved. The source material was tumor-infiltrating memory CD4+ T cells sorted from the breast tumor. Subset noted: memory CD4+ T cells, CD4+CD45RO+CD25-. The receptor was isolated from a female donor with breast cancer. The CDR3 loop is CASSLEPVGGYTF. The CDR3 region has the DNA TGCGCCAGCAGCTTGGAACCCGTCGGTGGCTACACCTTC.